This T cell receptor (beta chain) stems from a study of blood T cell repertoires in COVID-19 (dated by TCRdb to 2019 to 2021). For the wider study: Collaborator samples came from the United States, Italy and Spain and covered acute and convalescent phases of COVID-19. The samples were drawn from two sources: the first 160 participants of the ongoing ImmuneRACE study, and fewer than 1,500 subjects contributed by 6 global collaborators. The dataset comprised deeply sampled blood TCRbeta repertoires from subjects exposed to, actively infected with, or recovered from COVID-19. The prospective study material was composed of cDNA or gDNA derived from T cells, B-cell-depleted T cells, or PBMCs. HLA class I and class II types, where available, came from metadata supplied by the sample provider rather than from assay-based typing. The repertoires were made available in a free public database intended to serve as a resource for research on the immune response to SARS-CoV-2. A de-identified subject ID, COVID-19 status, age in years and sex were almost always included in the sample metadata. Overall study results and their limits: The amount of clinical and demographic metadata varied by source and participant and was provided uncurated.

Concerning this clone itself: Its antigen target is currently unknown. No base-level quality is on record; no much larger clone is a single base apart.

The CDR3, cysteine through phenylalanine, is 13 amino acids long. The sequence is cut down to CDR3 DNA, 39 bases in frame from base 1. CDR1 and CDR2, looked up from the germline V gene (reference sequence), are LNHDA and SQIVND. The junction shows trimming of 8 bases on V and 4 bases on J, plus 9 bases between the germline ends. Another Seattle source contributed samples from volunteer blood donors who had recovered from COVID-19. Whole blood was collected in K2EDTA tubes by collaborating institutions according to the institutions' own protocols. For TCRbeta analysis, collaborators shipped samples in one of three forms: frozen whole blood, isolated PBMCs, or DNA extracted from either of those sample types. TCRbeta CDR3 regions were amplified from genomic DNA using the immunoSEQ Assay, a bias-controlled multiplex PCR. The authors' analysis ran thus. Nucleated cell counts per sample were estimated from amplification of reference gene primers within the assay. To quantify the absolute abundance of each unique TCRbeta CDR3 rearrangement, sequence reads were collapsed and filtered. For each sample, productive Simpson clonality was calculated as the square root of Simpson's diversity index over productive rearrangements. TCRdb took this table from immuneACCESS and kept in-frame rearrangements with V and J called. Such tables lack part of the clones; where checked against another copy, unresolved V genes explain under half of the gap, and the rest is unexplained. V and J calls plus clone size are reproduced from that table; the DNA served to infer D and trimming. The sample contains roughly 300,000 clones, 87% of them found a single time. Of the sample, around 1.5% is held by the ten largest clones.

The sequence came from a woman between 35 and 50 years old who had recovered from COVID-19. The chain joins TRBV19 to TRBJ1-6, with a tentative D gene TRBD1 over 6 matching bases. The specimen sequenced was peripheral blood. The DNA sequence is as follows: TGTGCCAGTCTAAGGGGGTATAATTCACCCCTCCACTTT. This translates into CASLRGYNSPLHF. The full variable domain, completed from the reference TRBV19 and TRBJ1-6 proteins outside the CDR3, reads DGGITQSPKYLFRKEGQNVTLSCEQNLNHDAMYWYRQDPGQGLRLIYYSQIVNDFQKGDIAEGYSVSREKKESFPLTVTSAQKNPTAFYLCASLRGYNSPLHFGNGTRLTVT.